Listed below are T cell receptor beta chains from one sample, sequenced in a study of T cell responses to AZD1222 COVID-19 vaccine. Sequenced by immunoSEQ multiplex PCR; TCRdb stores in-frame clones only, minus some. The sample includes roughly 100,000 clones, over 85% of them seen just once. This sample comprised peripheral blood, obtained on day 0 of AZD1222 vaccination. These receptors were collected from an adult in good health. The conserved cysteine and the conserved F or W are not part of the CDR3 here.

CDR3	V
ATSRDRRLAGDEQF	TRBV15
ASSFSGTSGSYYNEQF	TRBV5-1
ASSTPTSGSADTQY	TRBV19
ASSYSSGGNQPQH	TRBV6-2/TRBV6-3
ASRGQGGNTEAF	TRBV28
SVEKQGNYGYT	TRBV29-1
ASSPMERGDTQY	TRBV5-1
ASSYSGTDGSPLH	TRBV6-5
ASSLEPTGGNEQF	TRBV5-1
ASSLRIGLAGEYEQY	TRBV4-2
ASSYSAGYEQY	TRBV6-5
ASSQDAAMRNEQF	TRBV4-2
ASSQDRLSSTDTQY	TRBV3-1/TRBV3-2
ASSPRGPGNTEAF	TRBV18